This TCR beta chain was observed in a study of shared clonotypes between healthy human individuals. This clone was detected a few times. The authors split each subset's genomic DNA evenly across several immunoSEQ plates. The data were produced by immunoSEQ multiplex PCR, yet TCRdb's version contains in-frame clones alone and is incomplete. The sample has 100,000 or so clones, roughly 70% seen once; the top ten hold roughly 23%. V lost 2 bases and J lost 6, with 14 bases in between. The CDR3 is 15 amino acids. Germline assignment: CDR1 SNHLY and CDR2 FYNNEI. This receptor was obtained from a woman aged 30 to 39 in good health. Material: memory CD8+ T cells sorted from blood. Subset meaning: CD45RO+ cells pooled with CCR7-negative TemRA cells. The chain is built from TRBV2 and TRBJ1-5, with TRBD1 as a possible D gene (5 bases). The CDR3: CASSESGRVGQPQHF. The CDR3 DNA reads TGTGCCAGCAGTGAATCGGGCAGGGTTGGTCAGCCCCAGCATTTT.